Listed here are 9 T cell receptor beta chains from one sample, sequenced in a study of chemoradiotherapy in HPV16-positive cancers. The protocol was immunoSEQ multiplex PCR, while the TCRdb copy is restricted to in-frame clones and leaves out a portion. The sample lists about 68,000 clones, almost 90% seen once, with roughly 4.2% in the top ten. Sequencing was performed on blood, taken from a patient who underwent chemoradiotherapy. Receptors were obtained from a human donor with HPV-associated anogenital cancer.

This clone was detected once. The rearrangement uses TRBV5-1 and TRBJ1-5; possibly TRBD1 for D (5 bases). The CDR3 spans 17 residues. Per the germline V gene, CDR1 is SGHRS and CDR2 is YFSETQ. With 3 bases removed from V and 3 bases from J, the gap between germline ends came to 19 bases. CDR3 sequence: CASSYPRGGTHNQPQHF. Written as DNA, the CDR3 is TGCGCCAGCAGCTACCCCCGGGGGGGGACTCACAATCAGCCCCAGCATTTT.

The chain uses TRBV10-1 and TRBJ2-1; 9 nucleotides agree with TRBD2. The CDR3 totals 16 residues. Unmatched junction bases numbered 6, after V lost 2 bases and J lost 4 bases. Germline V lookup: CDR1 WNHNN, CDR2 SYGVQD (reference sequence). The CDR3 protein is CASSEVGLASYNEQFF. As DNA, the CDR3 is TGCGCCAGCAGTGAGGTTGGACTAGCGAGTTACAATGAGCAGTTCTTC.

The rearrangement joins TRBV19 to TRBJ2-1; 8 nucleotides match TRBD2. The V gene's germline CDR1 is LNHDA and CDR2 SQIVND (reference sequence). This CDR3 is built from 15 residues. J was trimmed by 1 base and V by 2 bases; bases with no gene match: 1. The CDR3 DNA reads TGTGCCAGTAGTATATCGGGGGGGTCCTACAATGAGCAGTTCTTC. This encodes CASSISGGSYNEQFF.

The chain uses TRBV6-5 and TRBJ1-3; D gene uncertain. Trimming took 5 bases from V and 3 from J, leaving 14 bases between them. Germline V gene sequence: CDR1 MNHEY, CDR2 SVGAGI. CDR3 size: 15 residues. The CDR3 DNA reads as TGTGCCAGCAGTCGCTCTTCAGCGTTTGGAAACACCATATATTTT. This translates into CASSRSSAFGNTIYF.

V and J are TRBV6-1 and TRBJ2-5, with a weak D call TRBD1 (5 bases). The end of the DNA fits TRBJ2-7 better, so the J call may be wrong. Germline V gene lookup returns CDR1 MNHNS and CDR2 SASEGT. This CDR3 comprises 14 residues. CDR3 region: CASSRPDSLYEQYF. Here the CDR3 DNA reads TGTGCCAGCAGCCGGCCTGACAGTTTATACGAGCAGTACTTC.

The chain is built from TRBV19 and TRBJ1-1, with TRBD1 identical over 11 bases. Trimming at V came to 2 bases and at J to 4 bases, leaving 6 bases not matched to a gene. The germline V gene encodes CDR1 LNHDA and CDR2 SQIVND (reference sequence). The CDR3 loop spans 16 amino acids. The chain's CDR3 is CASSIIGQGASTEAFF. The CDR3 coding sequence is TGTGCCAGTAGTATAATAGGACAGGGGGCGAGCACTGAAGCTTTCTTT.

The chain couples TRBV6-6 to TRBJ1-1; 11 positions agree with TRBD1. The CDR3 consists of 13 residues. Germline trimming cut 6 bases from V and 12 bases from J; bases unmatched to any gene: 9. CDR1 is MNHNY and CDR2 is SVGAGI in the germline V gene (reference sequence). The chain's CDR3 is CASRTSGTGGTFF. The DNA for the CDR3 is TGTGCCAGCAGAACGTCCGGGACAGGGGGGACTTTCTTT.

The chain recombines TRBV7-8 with TRBJ1-2; D not certain. The CDR3 totals 13 residues. Germline CDR1 reads SGHVS; CDR2 reads FQNEAQ. Trimming shortened V by 8 bases and J by 2 bases, and 12 bases separated the two germline ends. The CDR3 bases are TGTGCCAGCCGGGGAGTCCAAAACTATGGCTACACCTTC. Amino acid sequence: CASRGVQNYGYTF.

The genes are TRBV6-5 and TRBJ1-4, with a tentative D call TRBD1 (5 bases). The CDR3 has 14 amino acids. The ends were cut back, 2 bases at V and 2 bases at J, with 6 bases in the middle. CDR1 and CDR2 (germline): MNHEY, SVGAGI. CDR3 sequence reads: CASSYRGTNEKLFF. As DNA, the CDR3 is TGTGCCAGCAGTTACCGGGGGACTAATGAAAAACTGTTTTTT.